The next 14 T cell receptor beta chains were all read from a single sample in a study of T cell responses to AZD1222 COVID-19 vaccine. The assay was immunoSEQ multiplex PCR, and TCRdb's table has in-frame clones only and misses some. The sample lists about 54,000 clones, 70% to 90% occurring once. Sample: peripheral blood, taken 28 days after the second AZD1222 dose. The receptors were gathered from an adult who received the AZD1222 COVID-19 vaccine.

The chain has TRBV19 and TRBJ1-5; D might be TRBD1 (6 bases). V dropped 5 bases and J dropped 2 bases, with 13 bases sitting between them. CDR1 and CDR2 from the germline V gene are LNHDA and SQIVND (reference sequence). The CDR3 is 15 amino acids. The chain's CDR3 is CASSQGGDGNQPQHF. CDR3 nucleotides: TGTGCCAGTAGTCAAGGGGGAGATGGCAATCAGCCCCAGCATTTT.

For the CDR3, the DNA is TGTGCCAGCAGCTTGGAAAACAGGTTGGGGGGGTATTGTTTCTACGAGCAGTACTTC. It translates to CASSLENRLGGYCFYEQYF. V and J are TRBV5-7 and TRBJ2-7; TRBD2 matches 7 bases. TRBV5-7 is identified as an open reading frame with a role that is uncertain. V was clipped by 0 bases and J by 3 bases; unmatched bases: 18. The CDR3 runs 19 residues.

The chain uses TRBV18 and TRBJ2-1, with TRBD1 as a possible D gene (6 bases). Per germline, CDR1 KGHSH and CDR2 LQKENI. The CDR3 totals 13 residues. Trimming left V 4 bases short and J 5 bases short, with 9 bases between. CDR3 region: CASSQGHNNEQFF. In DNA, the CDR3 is TGTGCCAGCTCACAGGGACATAACAATGAGCAGTTCTTC.

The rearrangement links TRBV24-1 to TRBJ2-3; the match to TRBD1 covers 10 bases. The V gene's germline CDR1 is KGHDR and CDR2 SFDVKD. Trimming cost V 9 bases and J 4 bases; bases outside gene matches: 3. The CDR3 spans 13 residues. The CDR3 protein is CATAGTGADTQYF. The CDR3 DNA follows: TGTGCCACCGCCGGGACAGGGGCAGATACGCAGTATTTT.

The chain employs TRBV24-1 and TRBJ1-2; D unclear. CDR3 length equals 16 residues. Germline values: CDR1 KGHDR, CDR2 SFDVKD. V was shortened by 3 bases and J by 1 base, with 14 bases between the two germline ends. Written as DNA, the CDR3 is TGTGCCACCAGTGATGTGGACGGGAAGGATAACTATGGCTACACCTTC. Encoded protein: CATSDVDGKDNYGYTF.

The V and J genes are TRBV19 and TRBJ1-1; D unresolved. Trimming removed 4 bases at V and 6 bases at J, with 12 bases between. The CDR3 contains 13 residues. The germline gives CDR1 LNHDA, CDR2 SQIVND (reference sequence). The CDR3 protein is CASSTPGGSEAFF. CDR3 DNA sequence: TGTGCCAGTAGTACCCCGGGAGGGTCTGAAGCTTTCTTT.

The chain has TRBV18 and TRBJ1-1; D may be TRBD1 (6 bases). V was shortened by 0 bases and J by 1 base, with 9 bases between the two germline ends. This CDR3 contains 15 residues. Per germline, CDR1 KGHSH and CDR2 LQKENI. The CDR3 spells CASSPPAQGNTEAFF. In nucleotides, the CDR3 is TGTGCCAGCTCACCACCGGCACAGGGGAACACTGAAGCTTTCTTT. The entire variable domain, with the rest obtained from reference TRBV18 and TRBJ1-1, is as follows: NAGVMQNPRHLVRRRGQEARLRCSPMKGHSHVYWYRQLPEEGLKFMVYLQKENIIDESGMPKERFSAEFPKEGPSILRIQQVVRGDSAAYFCASSPPAQGNTEAFFGQGTRLTVV.

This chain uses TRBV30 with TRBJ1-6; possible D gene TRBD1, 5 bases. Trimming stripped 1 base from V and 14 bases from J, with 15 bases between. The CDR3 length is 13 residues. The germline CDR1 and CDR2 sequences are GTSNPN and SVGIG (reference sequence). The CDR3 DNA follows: TGTGCCTGGAGTGCCCCCTCGGGGGGTACCCTCCACTTT. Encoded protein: CAWSAPSGGTLHF. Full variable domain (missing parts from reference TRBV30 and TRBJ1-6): SQTIHQWPATLVQPVGSPLSLECTVEGTSNPNLYWYRQAAGRGLQLLFYSVGIGQISSEVPQNLSASRPQDRQFILSSKKLLLSDSGFYLCAWSAPSGGTLHFGNGTRLTVT.

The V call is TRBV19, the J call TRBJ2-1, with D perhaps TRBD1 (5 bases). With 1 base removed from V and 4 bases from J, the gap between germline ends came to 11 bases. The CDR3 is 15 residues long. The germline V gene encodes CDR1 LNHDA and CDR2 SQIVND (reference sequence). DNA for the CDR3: TGTGCCAGTAGTATAGGACAGACCGCTTACAATGAGCAGTTCTTC. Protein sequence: CASSIGQTAYNEQFF.

DNA for the CDR3: TGTGCCATCAGTGAGACTAGCGGGAGGGGCCACCAAGAGACCCAGTACTTC. Its protein product is CAISETSGRGHQETQYF. The chain has TRBV10-3 and TRBJ2-5; 13 nucleotides align to TRBD2. Germline CDR1 ENHRY, CDR2 SYGVKD. The CDR3 is 17 amino acids. V was pared by 2 bases and J by 0 bases, with 3 bases of the junction left unmatched.

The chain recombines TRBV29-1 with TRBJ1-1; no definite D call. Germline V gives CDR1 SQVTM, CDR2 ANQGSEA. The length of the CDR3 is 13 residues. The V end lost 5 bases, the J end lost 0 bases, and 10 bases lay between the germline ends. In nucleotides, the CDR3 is TGCAGCGTTCGTGACACGATGAACACTGAAGCTTTCTTT. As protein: CSVRDTMNTEAFF.

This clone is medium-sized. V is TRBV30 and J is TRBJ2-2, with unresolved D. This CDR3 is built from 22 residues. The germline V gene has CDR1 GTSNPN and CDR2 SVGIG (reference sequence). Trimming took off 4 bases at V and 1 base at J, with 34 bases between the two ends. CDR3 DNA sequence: TGTGCCTGGAACCTACCCACCTACCGAAGCGTACTACGTCGAAGGAACACCGGGGAGCTGTTTTTT. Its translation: CAWNLPTYRSVLRRRNTGELFF. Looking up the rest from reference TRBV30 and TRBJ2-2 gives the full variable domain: SQTIHQWPATLVQPVGSPLSLECTVEGTSNPNLYWYRQAAGRGLQLLFYSVGIGQISSEVPQNLSASRPQDRQFILSSKKLLLSDSGFYLCAWNLPTYRSVLRRRNTGELFFGEGSRLTVL.

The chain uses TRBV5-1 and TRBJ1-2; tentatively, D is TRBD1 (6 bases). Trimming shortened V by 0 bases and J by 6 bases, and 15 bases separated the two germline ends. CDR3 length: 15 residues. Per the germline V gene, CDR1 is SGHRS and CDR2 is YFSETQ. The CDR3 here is CASSLAGHRTDGYTF. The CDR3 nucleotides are TGCGCCAGCAGCTTGGCGGGACACCGAACGGATGGCTACACCTTC.

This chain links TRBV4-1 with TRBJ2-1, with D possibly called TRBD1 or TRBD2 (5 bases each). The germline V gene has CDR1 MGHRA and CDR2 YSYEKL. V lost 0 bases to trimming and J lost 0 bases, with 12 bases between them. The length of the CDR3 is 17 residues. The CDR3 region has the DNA TGCGCCAGCAGCCAAGATCGCCGAGGGACCTCCTACAATGAGCAGTTCTTC. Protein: CASSQDRRGTSYNEQFF.